The clone carrying this T cell receptor (beta chain) showed up many times. Its antigen is not known. Sorted libraries used around 910,000 CD4+ or CD8+ T cells. The data derive from a study of neurological immune-mediated disorders. Overall study findings and caveats: Expansion of TCR clones was greatest in HTLV-1-associated myelopathy and smallest in multiple sclerosis, where it fell below that of healthy controls. No CDR3 amino acid sequences were shared by expanded clones across subjects, suggesting private repertoires in all groups.

The CDR3 sequence is 13 residues long. V shed 5 bases, J shed 5 bases, and the junction held 9 bases outside the gene matches. Germline CDR1 and CDR2: DFQATT and SNEGSKA (reference sequence). 5'RACE generated cDNA with 10-nucleotide random UMIs. TCRdb ran MiXCR on the 5' RACE reads and lists one entry per CDR3 protein. The sample lists about 38,000 distinct CDR3 sequences, 4.8% occurring once. This chain uses TRBV20-1 with TRBJ2-7, with 7 bases fitting TRBD2. The source of this sequence is a man aged 18 to 29 in good health. Sequencing used CD4+ T cells from blood. In nucleotides, the CDR3 is TGCAGTGCTCAGACCGGGACTACTAACGAGCAGTACTTC. It specifies CSAQTGTTNEQYF.